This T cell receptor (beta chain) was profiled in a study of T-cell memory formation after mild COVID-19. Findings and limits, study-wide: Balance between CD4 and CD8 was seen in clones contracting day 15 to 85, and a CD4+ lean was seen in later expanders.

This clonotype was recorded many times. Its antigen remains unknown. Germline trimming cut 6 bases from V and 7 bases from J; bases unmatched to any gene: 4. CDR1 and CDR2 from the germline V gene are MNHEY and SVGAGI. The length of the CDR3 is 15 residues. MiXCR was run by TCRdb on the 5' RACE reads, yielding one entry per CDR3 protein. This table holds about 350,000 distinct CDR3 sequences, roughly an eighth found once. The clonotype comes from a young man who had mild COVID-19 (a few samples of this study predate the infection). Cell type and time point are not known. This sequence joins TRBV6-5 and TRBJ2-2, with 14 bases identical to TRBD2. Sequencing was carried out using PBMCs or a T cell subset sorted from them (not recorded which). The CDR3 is CASRSGLAGGGELFF. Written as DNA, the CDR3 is TGTGCCAGCAGGTCCGGACTAGCGGGGGGCGGGGAGCTGTTTTTT.